These T cell receptor beta chains were read from a single sample in a study of cytomegalovirus exposure and HLA in healthy donors. Only in-frame clones appear in the TCRdb table, and some are missing; sequencing was by immunoSEQ multiplex PCR. The table has some 200,000 clones, about 85% seen once. Specimen: PBMCs. These receptors were collected from a male donor in good health and CMV-seropositive. Both conserved end residues are part of each CDR3. The order of the fields is J gene, D gene, V gene, clone size, CDR3 DNA, CDR3 protein. The D gene is left open where the match is weak. Part of the rows lack a size; the others show once, few, many or a class for expanded clones.

j_gene: TRBJ2-2
d_gene: TRBD2
v_gene: TRBV5-1
abundance: NA
CDR3nt: TGCGCCAGCAGCCTAGGCGGGGGACCTAACACCGGGGAGCTGTTTTTT
CDR3aa: CASSLGGGPNTGELFF

j_gene: TRBJ2-3
d_gene: NA
v_gene: TRBV7-2
abundance: NA
CDR3nt: TGTGCCAGCAGCTTATCGTCCGCGGGAACAGATACGCAGTATTTT
CDR3aa: CASSLSSAGTDTQYF

j_gene: TRBJ1-3
d_gene: NA
v_gene: TRBV7-3
abundance: NA
CDR3nt: TGTGCCAGCAGCTTAACTCAGGGGAACACCATATATTTT
CDR3aa: CASSLTQGNTIYF

j_gene: TRBJ1-4
d_gene: NA
v_gene: TRBV4-3
abundance: NA
CDR3nt: TGCGCCAGCAGCCAAGGCGGAGCAACTAATGAAAAACTGTTTTTT
CDR3aa: CASSQGGATNEKLFF

j_gene: TRBJ1-4
d_gene: TRBD1
v_gene: TRBV11-2
abundance: once
CDR3nt: TGTGCCAGCAGCCGGGACAGGGGCGGTGAAAAACTGTTTTTT
CDR3aa: CASSRDRGGEKLFF

j_gene: TRBJ1-3
d_gene: TRBD1
v_gene: TRBV5-5
abundance: NA
CDR3nt: TGTGCCAGCAGCGCGCAGGGGGTGGGCACCATATATTTT
CDR3aa: CASSAQGVGTIYF

j_gene: TRBJ1-5
d_gene: NA
v_gene: TRBV11-2
abundance: NA
CDR3nt: TGTGCCAGCAGCTTAGGCGGGAGAGGCAATCAGCCCCAGCATTTT
CDR3aa: CASSLGGRGNQPQHF

j_gene: TRBJ2-3
d_gene: NA
v_gene: TRBV4-2
abundance: NA
CDR3nt: TGTGCCAGCAGCCAAGGGCGGGGGCTAGCGAGAGATACGCAGTATTTT
CDR3aa: CASSQGRGLARDTQYF

j_gene: TRBJ1-6
d_gene: NA
v_gene: TRBV7-9
abundance: NA
CDR3nt: TGTTCCAGCAGCTTCATGGCAGATAATTCACCCCTCCACTTT
CDR3aa: CSSSFMADNSPLHF

j_gene: TRBJ2-1
d_gene: TRBD1
v_gene: TRBV7-2
abundance: NA
CDR3nt: TGTGCCAGCAGCTTAGAGACAGGGAGGCAGTTCTTC
CDR3aa: CASSLETGRQFF

j_gene: TRBJ1-6
d_gene: TRBD1
v_gene: TRBV5-1
abundance: NA
CDR3nt: TGCGCCAGCACGCAACAGGGGCCCGTCAATTCACCCCTCCACTTT
CDR3aa: CASTQQGPVNSPLHF

j_gene: TRBJ1-1
d_gene: NA
v_gene: TRBV27
abundance: NA
CDR3nt: TGTGCCAGCAGTTTGATCCCCACAGGTGGGAACACTGAAGCTTTCTTT
CDR3aa: CASSLIPTGGNTEAFF

j_gene: TRBJ2-7
d_gene: TRBD2
v_gene: TRBV11-2
abundance: NA
CDR3nt: TGTGCCAGCAGCTCTACCGACGGGGGGGCCTACGAGCAGTACTTC
CDR3aa: CASSSTDGGAYEQYF

j_gene: TRBJ2-1
d_gene: TRBD2
v_gene: TRBV29-1
abundance: NA
CDR3nt: TGCAGCGTGCCCCTTCTAGCGGGGCCATACAATGAGCAGTTCTTC
CDR3aa: CSVPLLAGPYNEQFF

j_gene: TRBJ1-5
d_gene: NA
v_gene: TRBV5-1
abundance: NA
CDR3nt: TGCGCCAGCAGCGAAGGGTCAGGGCCCGGCAATCAGCCCCAGCATTTT
CDR3aa: CASSEGSGPGNQPQHF